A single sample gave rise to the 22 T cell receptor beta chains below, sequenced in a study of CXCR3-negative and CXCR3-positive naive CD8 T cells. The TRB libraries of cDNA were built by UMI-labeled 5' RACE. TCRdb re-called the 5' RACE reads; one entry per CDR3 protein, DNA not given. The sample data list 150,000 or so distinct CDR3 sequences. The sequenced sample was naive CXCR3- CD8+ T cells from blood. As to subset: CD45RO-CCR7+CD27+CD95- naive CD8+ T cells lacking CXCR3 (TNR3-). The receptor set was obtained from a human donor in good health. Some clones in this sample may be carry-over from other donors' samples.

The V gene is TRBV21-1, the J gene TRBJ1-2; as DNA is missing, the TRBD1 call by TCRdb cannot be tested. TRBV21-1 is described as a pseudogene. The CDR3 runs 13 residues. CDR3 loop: CASSKRAGYGYTF.

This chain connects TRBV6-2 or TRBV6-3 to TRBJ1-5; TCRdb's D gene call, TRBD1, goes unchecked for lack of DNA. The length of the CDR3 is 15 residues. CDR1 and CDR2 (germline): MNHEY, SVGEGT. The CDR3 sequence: CASSYGPGGLEPQHF.

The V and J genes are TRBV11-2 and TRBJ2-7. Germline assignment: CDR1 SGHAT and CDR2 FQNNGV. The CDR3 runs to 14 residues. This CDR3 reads CASSLAVASYEQYF.

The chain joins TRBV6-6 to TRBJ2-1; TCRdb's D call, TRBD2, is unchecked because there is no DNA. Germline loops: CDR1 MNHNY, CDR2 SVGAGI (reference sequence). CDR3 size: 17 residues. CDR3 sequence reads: CASRRLSLAPIVDEQFF.

This CDR3 reads CSVAGGLAESYRSYEQYF. This chain links TRBV29-1 with TRBJ2-7; TCRdb proposes TRBD2, but this gene call is untestable without DNA. This CDR3 has 18 amino acids. Germline lookup yields CDR1 SQVTM and CDR2 ANQGSEA.

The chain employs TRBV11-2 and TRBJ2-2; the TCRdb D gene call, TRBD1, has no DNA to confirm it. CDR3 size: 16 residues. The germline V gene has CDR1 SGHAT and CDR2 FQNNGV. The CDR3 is CASSAWTGVGTGELFF.

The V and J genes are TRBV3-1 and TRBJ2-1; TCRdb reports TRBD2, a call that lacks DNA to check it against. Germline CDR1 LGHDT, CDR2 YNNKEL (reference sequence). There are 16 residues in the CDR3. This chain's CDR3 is CASSQGTSGIVFEQFF.

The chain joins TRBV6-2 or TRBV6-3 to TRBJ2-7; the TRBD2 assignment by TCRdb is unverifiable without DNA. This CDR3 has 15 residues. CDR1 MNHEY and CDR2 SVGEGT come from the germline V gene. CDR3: CASRPRGAGNYEQYF.

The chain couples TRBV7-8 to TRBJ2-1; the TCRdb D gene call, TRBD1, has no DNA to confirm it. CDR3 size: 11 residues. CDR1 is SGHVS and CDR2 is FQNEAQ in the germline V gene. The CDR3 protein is CASSGADEQFF.

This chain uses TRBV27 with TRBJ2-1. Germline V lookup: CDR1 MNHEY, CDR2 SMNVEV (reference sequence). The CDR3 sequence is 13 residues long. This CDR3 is CASSWEGYNEQFF.

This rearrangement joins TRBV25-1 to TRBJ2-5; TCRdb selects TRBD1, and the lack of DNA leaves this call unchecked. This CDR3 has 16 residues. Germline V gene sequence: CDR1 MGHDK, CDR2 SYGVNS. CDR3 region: CASSARHSRLQETQYF. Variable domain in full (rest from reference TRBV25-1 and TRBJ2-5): EADIYQTPRYLVIGTGKKITLECSQTMGHDKMYWYQQDPGMELHLIHYSYGVNSTEKGDLSSESTVSRIRTEHFPLTLESARPSHTSQYLCASSARHSRLQETQYFGPGTRLLVL.

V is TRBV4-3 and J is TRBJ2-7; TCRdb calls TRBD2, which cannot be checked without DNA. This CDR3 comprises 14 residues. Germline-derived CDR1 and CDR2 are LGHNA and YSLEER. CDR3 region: CASSQVGREYEQYF.

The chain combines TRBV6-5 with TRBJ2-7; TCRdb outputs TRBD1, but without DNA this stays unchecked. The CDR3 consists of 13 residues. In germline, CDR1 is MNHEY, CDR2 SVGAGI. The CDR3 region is CALPDRVLYEQYF.

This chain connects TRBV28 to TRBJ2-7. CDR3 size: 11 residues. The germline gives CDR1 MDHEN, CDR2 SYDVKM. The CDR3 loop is CASSFETERYF.

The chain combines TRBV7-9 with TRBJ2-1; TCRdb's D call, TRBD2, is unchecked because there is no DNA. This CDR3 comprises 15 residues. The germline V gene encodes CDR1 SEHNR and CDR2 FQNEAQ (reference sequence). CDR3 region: CASSLGSGGGAYQFF.

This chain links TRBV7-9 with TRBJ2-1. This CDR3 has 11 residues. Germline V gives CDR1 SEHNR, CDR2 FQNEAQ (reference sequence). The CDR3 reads CASSSNNEQFF.

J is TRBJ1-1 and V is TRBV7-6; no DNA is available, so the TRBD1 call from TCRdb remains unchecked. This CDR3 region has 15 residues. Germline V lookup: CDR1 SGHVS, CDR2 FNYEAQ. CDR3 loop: CASSDRQGLNTEAFF.

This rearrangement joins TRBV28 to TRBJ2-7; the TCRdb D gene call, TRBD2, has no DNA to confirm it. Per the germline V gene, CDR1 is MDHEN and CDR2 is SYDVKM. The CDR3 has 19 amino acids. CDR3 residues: CASSSVVRGGGIPSYEQYF.

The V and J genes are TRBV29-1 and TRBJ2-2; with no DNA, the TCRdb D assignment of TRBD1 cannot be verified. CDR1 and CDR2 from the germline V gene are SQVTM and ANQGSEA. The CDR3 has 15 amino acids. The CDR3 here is CSVVWGTVNTGELFF.

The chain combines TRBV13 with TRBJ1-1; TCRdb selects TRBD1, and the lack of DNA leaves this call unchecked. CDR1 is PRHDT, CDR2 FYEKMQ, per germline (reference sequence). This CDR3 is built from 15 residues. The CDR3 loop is CASSDTGISNTEAFF.

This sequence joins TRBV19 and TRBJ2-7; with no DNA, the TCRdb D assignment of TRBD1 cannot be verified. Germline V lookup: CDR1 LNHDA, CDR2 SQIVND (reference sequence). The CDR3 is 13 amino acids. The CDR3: CASSIQGAYEQYF.

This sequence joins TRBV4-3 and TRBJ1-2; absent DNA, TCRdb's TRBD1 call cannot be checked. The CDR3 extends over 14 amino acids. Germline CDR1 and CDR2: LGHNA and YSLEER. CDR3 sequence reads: CASSRAGGNYGYTF.